The text below deals with one T cell receptor (beta chain). No antigen is known for it. The input lacks base qualities; no much larger clone sits a single base away. This sample was included in a study of T cell responses to AZD1222 COVID-19 vaccine (dated by TCRdb to the early 2020s). With respect to the entire study: Because spike-specific TCR depth and breadth did not differ between the two schedules, AZD1222 recipients who got a second dose at roughly 4 weeks were pooled with those who got a second dose at roughly 12 weeks. TCR sequencing was performed for approximately 240 trial participants, of whom around 210 were given two doses of AZD1222 and about 25 were given two doses of MenACWY control vaccine. Trial participants were enrolled into age subgroups of 18-55, 56-69 and 70-plus years, which contained about 150, 28 and 57 TCR-sequenced participants, respectively. Study-wide conclusions, independent of this receptor: Participants were mostly white British, with more females than males. The authors suggested clonal diversity may have been underestimated. The 56-69-year group was small, and its depth increase did not reach significance, likely because of low power. Conclusions about previously exposed vaccinees are limited, since just 5 or 6 AZD1222 recipients were seropositive for SARS-CoV-2 at baseline. No day 14 peak-response samples were available, so repertoires were characterized only after the peak T cell response. Epitopes outside the regions mutated in the B.1.351 and B.1.1.7 variants were reportedly recognized by nearly half of the unique spike-specific TCRs. After two AZD1222 doses, spike-specific TCR breadth and depth were significantly higher than at day 0 and than in MenACWY recipients. Vaccine-associated CD4 TCRs spanned the whole spike protein, with dominant responses in regions 160-218 and 743-854.

Counted from cysteine to phenylalanine, this CDR3 has 17 amino acids. Only the CDR3 DNA is retained, 51 bases long and in frame from the first base. Reading the germline V gene (reference sequence) gives CDR1 LNHNV and CDR2 YYDKDF. Here V drops 3 bases and J drops 3 bases, and the junction holds 14 bases not matched to any gene. Reading the label with the study, this specimen's time point is: baseline before first vaccination. Vaccinee samples were obtained from the UK trials COV001 and COV002, which included a single-blind randomized controlled phase 2/3 trial of AZD1222 (ChAdOx1 nCoV-19) in healthy adults. For TCRbeta chain sequencing, PBMC samples were collected from trial participants at day 0 and at day 28 after the second dose. The CDR3 regions of human TCRbeta chains were analyzed by immunosequencing. Under the source paper's analysis protocol: Repertoire TCRs were matched against a reference library of SARS-CoV-2-specific TCRs generated with the MIRA antigen-specificity platform. Breadth was defined as the fraction of unique TCRs that were SARS-CoV-2-associated, and depth was defined as the fraction of total T cells that were SARS-CoV-2-associated. Using the MIRA data, every spike-specific TCR was mapped to the spike region that the TCR reacted to and assigned to either a CD4 or a CD8 class. Log10-transformed breadth and depth values were compared by one-way ANOVA with Sidak's multiple comparisons tests. Not all clones reach the TCRdb copy of this immuneACCESS table, which keeps in-frame sequences only. Checked studies attribute under half of the gap to unresolved V genes and leave the rest unexplained. That table supplies the V and J calls and clone size; D and trimming were determined from the DNA. This sample holds roughly 170,000 clones; about 89% were observed only once. In total, the top ten clones hold 1.9% of the sample.

The sample consisted of peripheral blood, taken on day 0 of AZD1222 vaccination. This receptor was obtained from an adult in good health. This receptor chain uses TRBV15 and TRBJ2-7; TRBD1 lines up with 7 middle nucleotides. CDR3 region: CATSSEPVLTGNYEQYF. The DNA is as follows: TGTGCCACCAGCAGTGAGCCGGTCTTGACAGGGAACTACGAGCAGTACTTC.